Detailed here is one T cell receptor beta chain. Its antigen is not known. These data belong to a study of beta chain features in type 1 diabetes. In the study overall: Sorted cell examination encompassed about 110,000,000 cells across all samples. Points from the study as a whole: For Type 1 diabetes patients, all four CD4+ subsets carried TCRB CDR3s that were moderately but significantly shorter.

Every isolated RNA sample was fully reverse transcribed, so sequencing captured expressed TCRB transcripts. The data were produced by immunoSEQ multiplex PCR, yet TCRdb's version contains in-frame clones alone and is incomplete. Among about 230,000 clones listed, roughly 17% were seen once. V lost 0 bases to trimming and J lost 5 bases, with 4 bases between them. Germline V lookup: CDR1 MGHRA, CDR2 YSYEKL. This CDR3 is built from 12 residues. The sequenced material came from naive CD4+ T cells from blood. This TCR derives from a young man with type 1 diabetes. The chain carries TRBV4-1 and TRBJ1-2, with D unresolved. DNA of the CDR3: TGCGCCAGCAGCCAAGACAGATATGGCTACACCTTC. Protein product: CASSQDRYGYTF.